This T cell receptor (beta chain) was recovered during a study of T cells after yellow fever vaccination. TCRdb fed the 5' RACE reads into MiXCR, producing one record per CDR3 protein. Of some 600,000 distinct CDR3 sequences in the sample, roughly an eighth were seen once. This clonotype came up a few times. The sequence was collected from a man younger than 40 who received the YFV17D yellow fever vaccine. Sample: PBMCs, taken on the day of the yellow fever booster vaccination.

CDR3 sequence (DNA): TGTGCCAGCAGCGACCCGGGGACCTACGAGCAGTACTTC. Its translation: CASSDPGTYEQYF. The gene calls are TRBV7-9 and TRBJ2-7, with D perhaps matching TRBD2 (5 bases). This CDR3 has 13 amino acids. V was pared by 5 bases and J by 2 bases, with 10 bases between. The germline CDR1 and CDR2 sequences are SEHNR and FQNEAQ (reference sequence).